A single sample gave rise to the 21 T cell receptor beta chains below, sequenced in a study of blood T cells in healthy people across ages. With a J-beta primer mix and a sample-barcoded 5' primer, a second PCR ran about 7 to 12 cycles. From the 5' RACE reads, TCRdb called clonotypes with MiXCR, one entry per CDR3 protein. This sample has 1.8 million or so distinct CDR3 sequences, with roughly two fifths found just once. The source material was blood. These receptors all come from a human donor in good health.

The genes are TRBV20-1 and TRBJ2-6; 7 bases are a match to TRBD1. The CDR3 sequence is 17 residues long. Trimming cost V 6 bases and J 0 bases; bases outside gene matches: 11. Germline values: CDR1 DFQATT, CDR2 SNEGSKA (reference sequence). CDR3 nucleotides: TGCAGTGCGTACAGGGGCAGGACAAGCTCTGGGGCCAACGTCCTGACTTTC. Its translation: CSAYRGRTSSGANVLTF.

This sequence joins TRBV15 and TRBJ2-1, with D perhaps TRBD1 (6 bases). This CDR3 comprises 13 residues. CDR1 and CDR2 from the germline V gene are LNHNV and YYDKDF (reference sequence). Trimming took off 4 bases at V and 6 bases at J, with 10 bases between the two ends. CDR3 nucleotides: TGTGCCACCAGCATTCCAGGGGTCAATGAGCAGTTCTTC. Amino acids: CATSIPGVNEQFF.

The CDR3 region is CASTEQTWGNQPQHF. The CDR3 DNA sequence: TGTGCCAGCACCGAGCAGACATGGGGCAATCAGCCCCAGCATTTT. V is TRBV2 and J is TRBJ1-5; unclear D gene. Germline assignment: CDR1 SNHLY and CDR2 FYNNEI. V was trimmed by 7 bases and J by 2 bases, leaving 15 bases between them. CDR3 length equals 15 residues.

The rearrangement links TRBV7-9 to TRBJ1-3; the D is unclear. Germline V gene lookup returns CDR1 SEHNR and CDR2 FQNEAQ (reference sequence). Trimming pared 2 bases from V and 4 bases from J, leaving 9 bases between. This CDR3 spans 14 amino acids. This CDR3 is CASSLSQPGNTIYF. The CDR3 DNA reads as TGTGCCAGCAGCTTAAGTCAGCCCGGAAACACCATATATTTT.

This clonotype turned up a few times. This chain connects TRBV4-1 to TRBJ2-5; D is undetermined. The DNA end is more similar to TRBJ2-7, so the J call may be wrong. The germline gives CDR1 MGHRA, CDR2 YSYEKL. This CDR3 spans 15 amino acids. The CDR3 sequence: CASSQELALTYEQYF. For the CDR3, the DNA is TGCGCCAGCAGCCAAGAGCTCGCTCTTACCTACGAGCAGTACTTC.

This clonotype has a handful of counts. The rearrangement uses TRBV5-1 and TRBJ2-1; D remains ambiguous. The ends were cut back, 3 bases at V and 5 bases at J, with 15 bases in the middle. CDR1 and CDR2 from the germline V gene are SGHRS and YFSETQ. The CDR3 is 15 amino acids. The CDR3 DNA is TGCGCCAGCAGCTCACCCTTCCCAACAGACAATGAGCAGTTCTTC. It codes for CASSSPFPTDNEQFF. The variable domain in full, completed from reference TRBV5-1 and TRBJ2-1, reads KAGVTQTPRYLIKTRGQQVTLSCSPISGHRSVSWYQQTPGQGLQFLFEYFSETQRNKGNFPGRFSGRQFSNSRSEMNVSTLELGDSALYLCASSSPFPTDNEQFFGPGTRLTVL.

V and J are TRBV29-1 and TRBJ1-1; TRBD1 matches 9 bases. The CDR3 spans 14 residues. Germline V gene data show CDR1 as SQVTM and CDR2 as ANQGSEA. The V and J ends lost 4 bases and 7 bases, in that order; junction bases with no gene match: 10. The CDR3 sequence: CSVGSGTGIGEAFF. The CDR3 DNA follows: TGCAGCGTTGGTTCCGGGACAGGGATTGGTGAAGCTTTCTTT.

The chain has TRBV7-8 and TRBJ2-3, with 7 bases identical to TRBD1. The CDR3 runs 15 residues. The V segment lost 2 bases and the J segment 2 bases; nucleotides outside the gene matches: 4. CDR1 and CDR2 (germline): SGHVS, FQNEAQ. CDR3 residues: CASSLFGQDTDTQYF. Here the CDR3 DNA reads TGTGCCAGCAGCTTATTTGGACAGGACACAGATACGCAGTATTTT.

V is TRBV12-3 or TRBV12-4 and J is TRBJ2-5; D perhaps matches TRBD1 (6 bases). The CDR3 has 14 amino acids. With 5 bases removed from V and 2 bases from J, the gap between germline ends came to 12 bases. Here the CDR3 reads CASSRRQDQETQYF. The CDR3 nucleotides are TGTGCCAGCAGTAGACGACAGGATCAAGAGACCCAGTACTTC.

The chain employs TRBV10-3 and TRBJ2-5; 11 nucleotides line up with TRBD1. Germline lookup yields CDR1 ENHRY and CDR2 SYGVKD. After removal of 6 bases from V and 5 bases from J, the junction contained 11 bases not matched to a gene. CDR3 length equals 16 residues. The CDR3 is CAISDTGTGGMETQYF. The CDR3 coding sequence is TGTGCCATCAGCGATACCGGGACAGGGGGGATGGAGACCCAGTACTTC.

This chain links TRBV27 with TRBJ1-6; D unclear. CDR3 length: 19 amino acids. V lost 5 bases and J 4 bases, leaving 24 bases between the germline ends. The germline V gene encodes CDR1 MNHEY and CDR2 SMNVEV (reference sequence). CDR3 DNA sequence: TGTGCCAGCAGTCCCCTAACAGCCGCGTCCTACAATTATAATTCACCCCTCCACTTT. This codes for CASSPLTAASYNYNSPLHF.

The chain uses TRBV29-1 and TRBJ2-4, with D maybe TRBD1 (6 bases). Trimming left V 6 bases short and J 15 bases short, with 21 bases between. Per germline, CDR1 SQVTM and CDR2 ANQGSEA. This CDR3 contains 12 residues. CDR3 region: CSVDYRERPRYF. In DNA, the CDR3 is TGCAGCGTCGATTACAGGGAGCGTCCTCGGTACTTC.

The DNA of the CDR3 is TGTGCCAGCAGCAGACCGCCAGGGGCTAGGAGGGAGCTGTTTTTT. This gives the protein CASSRPPGARRELFF. The chain uses TRBV3-1 and TRBJ2-2; D is possibly TRBD1 (6 bases). CDR1 LGHDT and CDR2 YNNKEL come from the germline V gene (reference sequence). V dropped 5 bases and J dropped 9 bases, with 19 bases sitting between them. The CDR3 covers 15 residues.

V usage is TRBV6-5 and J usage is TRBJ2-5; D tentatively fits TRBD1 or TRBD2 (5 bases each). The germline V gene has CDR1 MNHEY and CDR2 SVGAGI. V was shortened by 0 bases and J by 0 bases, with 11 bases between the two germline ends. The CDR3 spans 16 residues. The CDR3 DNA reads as TGTGCCAGCAGTTACTCGTGGGACGGACACCAAGAGACCCAGTACTTC. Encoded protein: CASSYSWDGHQETQYF.

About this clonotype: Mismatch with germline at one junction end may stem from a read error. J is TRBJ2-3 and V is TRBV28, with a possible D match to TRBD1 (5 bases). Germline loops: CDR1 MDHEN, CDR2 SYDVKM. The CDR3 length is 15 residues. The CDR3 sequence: CASRTPGKGTGTQYF. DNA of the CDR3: TGTGCCAGCAGGACTCCTGGGAAGGGCACAGGTACGCAGTATTTT.

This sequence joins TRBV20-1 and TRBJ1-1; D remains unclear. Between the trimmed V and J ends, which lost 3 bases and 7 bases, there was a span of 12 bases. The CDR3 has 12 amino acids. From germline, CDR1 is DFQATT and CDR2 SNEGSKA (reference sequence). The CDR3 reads CSARTDTREAFF. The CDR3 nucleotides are TGCAGTGCTAGGACCGATACTCGTGAAGCTTTCTTT.

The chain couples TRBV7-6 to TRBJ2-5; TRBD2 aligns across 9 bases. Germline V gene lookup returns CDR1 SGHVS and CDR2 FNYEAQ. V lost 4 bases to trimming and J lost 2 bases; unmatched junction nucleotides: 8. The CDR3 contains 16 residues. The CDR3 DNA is TGTGCCAGCAGCTACCTTAGCGGGGGAGATCAAGAGACCCAGTACTTC. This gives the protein CASSYLSGGDQETQYF. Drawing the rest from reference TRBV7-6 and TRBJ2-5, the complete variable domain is GAGVSQSPRYKVTKRGQDVALRCDPISGHVSLYWYRQALGQGPEFLTYFNYEAQQDKSGLPNDRFSAERPEGSISTLTIQRTEQRDSAMYRCASSYLSGGDQETQYFGPGTRLLVL.

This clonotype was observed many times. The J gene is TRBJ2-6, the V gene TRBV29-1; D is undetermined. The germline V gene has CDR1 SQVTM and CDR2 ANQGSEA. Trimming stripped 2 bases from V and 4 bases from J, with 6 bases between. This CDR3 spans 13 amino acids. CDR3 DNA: TGCAGCGTTGAATATGTGGGGGCCAACGTCCTGACTTTC. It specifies CSVEYVGANVLTF.

CDR3: CASSQVGTGGLSNQPQHF. The CDR3 DNA sequence: TGTGCCAGCAGCCAAGTGGGGACAGGGGGCTTGAGCAATCAGCCCCAGCATTTT. V gene TRBV3-1 combines with J gene TRBJ1-5; 12 bases fit TRBD1. The CDR3 contains 18 residues. J was trimmed by 1 base and V by 1 base; bases with no gene match: 5. The germline V gene encodes CDR1 LGHDT and CDR2 YNNKEL (reference sequence).

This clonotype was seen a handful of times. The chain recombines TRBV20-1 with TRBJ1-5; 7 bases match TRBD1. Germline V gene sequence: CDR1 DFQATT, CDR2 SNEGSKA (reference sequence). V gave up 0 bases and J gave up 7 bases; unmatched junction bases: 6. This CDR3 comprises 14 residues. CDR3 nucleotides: TGCAGTGCTAGAGATCAAGGGGGCGGCCAGCCCCAGCATTTT. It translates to CSARDQGGGQPQHF.

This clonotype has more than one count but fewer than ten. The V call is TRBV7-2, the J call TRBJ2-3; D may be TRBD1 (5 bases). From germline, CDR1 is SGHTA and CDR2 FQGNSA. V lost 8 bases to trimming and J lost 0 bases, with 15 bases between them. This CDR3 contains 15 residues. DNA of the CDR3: TGTGCCAGCGCCCAGGGTTTTCCTAGCACAGATACGCAGTATTTT. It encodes CASAQGFPSTDTQYF.